Only one count was recorded for the clone carrying this T cell receptor (beta chain). Its antigen is currently unknown. These data belong to a study of CD8+CD57+ T cells in acquired aplastic anemia. Study overall: Isolated CD4+ and CD8+ cells, once sorted, yielded DNA averaging about 3.4 ug.

It was genomic DNA that served as the template for profiling TCR beta VDJ and CDR3. One entry per CDR3 protein results from TCRdb running MiXCR on the reads. The sample comprises 150,000 to 200,000 distinct CDR3 sequences, 40% to 50% of which are singletons, and roughly 29% rests with the top ten. Study observations and caveats: Comparison of patients with controls identified nearly 30 shared CD8+ CDR3 sequences.

In patients chosen for sequencing, flow cytometry had shown CD8+CD57+ cell expansion. Trimming cost V 4 bases and J 7 bases; bases outside gene matches: 13. Germline V lookup: CDR1 LGHNA, CDR2 YSLEER. This CDR3 comprises 16 residues. Sequenced input: sorted CD4+, CD8+, or CD8+CD57+ T cells (not recorded which) from PBMCs. The receptor was isolated from a human donor with aplastic anemia. This chain connects TRBV4-3 to TRBJ2-3, with 8 nucleotides matching TRBD2. The CDR3 nucleotides are TGCGCCAGCAGCCCCGGTGGAAGCGGGGGTCTATATACGCAGTATTTT. As protein: CASSPGGSGGLYTQYF.